One sample yielded the 23 T cell receptor beta chains listed below, sequenced in a study of T cell clonotyping in hematopoietic cell transplantation. Profiled with immunoSEQ multiplex PCR; TCRdb holds only in-frame clones, not every one. The table shows some 15,000 clones, with approximately 60% occurring only once. Sequencing used PBMCs, obtained 30 days after allogeneic stem cell transplant. These receptors were obtained from a male patient in his 50s who had an allogeneic stem cell transplant from an unrelated donor, so T cells may come from the graft donor. Some clones in this sample may be carry-over from other donors' samples.

The rearrangement links TRBV28 to TRBJ2-7; no clear D. Germline loops: CDR1 MDHEN, CDR2 SYDVKM. This CDR3 region has 15 residues. V was clipped by 5 bases and J by 0 bases, with 14 bases between them. CDR3 nucleotides: TGTGCCAGCAGTCTAGAGAGCAGGTTCTCCTACGAGCAGTACTTC. Translation gives CASSLESRFSYEQYF.

This clone has more than one count but fewer than ten. CDR3 sequence reads: CAATGASSYNEQFF. As DNA, the CDR3 is TGTGCCGCCACCGGGGCTAGCTCCTACAATGAGCAGTTCTTC. The rearrangement uses TRBV30 and TRBJ2-1; D may correspond to TRBD1 or TRBD2 (5 bases each). The CDR3 covers 14 residues. V lost 8 bases and J 0 bases, leaving 14 bases between the germline ends. CDR1 is GTSNPN, CDR2 SVGIG, per germline (reference sequence).

This chain uses TRBV4-3 with TRBJ2-5; a possible D gene is TRBD2 (5 bases). Germline lookup yields CDR1 LGHNA and CDR2 YSLEER. This CDR3 is 13 amino acids long. The germline V and J ends were trimmed by 0 bases and 5 bases, with 7 bases remaining between them. CDR3 nucleotides: TGCGCCAGCAGCCAAGATCGAGGGGAGACCCAGTACTTC. Translating it yields CASSQDRGETQYF.

The rearrangement uses TRBV29-1 and TRBJ2-6; no clear D gene. Germline-derived CDR1 and CDR2 are SQVTM and ANQGSEA. The CDR3 spans 16 residues. V lost 0 bases, J lost 0 bases, and 9 bases lay in between. The CDR3 DNA sequence: TGCAGCGTTGAAGAAGATGGAACCTCTGGGGCCAACGTCCTGACTTTC. This translates into CSVEEDGTSGANVLTF.

The chain employs TRBV6-6 and TRBJ1-2; weak D call: TRBD1 (6 bases). The CDR3 consists of 13 residues. V was cut by 5 bases and J by 2 bases, with 9 bases left in between. In germline, CDR1 is MNHNY, CDR2 SVGAGI (reference sequence). The CDR3 protein is CASSPGQNYGYTF. Here the CDR3 DNA reads TGTGCCAGCAGTCCTGGACAGAACTATGGCTACACCTTC.

J is TRBJ1-1 and V is TRBV30, with TRBD1 identical over 7 bases. Looked up from germline, CDR1 is GTSNPN and CDR2 is SVGIG (reference sequence). V was clipped by 2 bases and J by 12 bases; unmatched bases: 6. The CDR3 has 11 amino acids. CDR3 nucleotide sequence: TGTGCCTGGAGTCTCGACAGGGCCTCTTTCTTT. It yields the protein CAWSLDRASFF.

The chain joins TRBV27 to TRBJ1-5; tentatively, D is TRBD1 (6 bases). This CDR3 contains 12 residues. V dropped 5 bases and J dropped 4 bases, with 6 bases sitting between them. CDR1 and CDR2 (germline): MNHEY, SMNVEV (reference sequence). The CDR3 DNA sequence: TGTGCCAGCAGTCAGGGGAATCAGCCCCAGCATTTT. This translates into CASSQGNQPQHF.

This clone has just a few counts. The chain employs TRBV7-2 and TRBJ2-7; D gene unclear. Trimming removed 5 bases from V and 2 bases from J, with 7 bases in between. The length of the CDR3 is 12 residues. The V gene's germline CDR1 is SGHTA and CDR2 FQGNSA. The CDR3 here is CASSPSTYEQYF. The CDR3 bases are TGTGCCAGCAGCCCGTCAACCTACGAGCAGTACTTC.

This clone was counted between two and nine times. V usage is TRBV30 and J usage is TRBJ1-3, with D unclear. Germline V lookup: CDR1 GTSNPN, CDR2 SVGIG (reference sequence). The V end lost 2 bases, the J end lost 3 bases, and 8 bases lay between the germline ends. There are 13 residues in the CDR3. The CDR3 spells CAWSPHVGNTIYF. CDR3 bases: TGTGCCTGGAGTCCCCACGTTGGAAACACCATATATTTT.

The genes are TRBV7-6 and TRBJ1-1; TRBD1 aligns across 7 bases. Germline loops: CDR1 SGHVS, CDR2 FNYEAQ. This CDR3 has 13 residues. J gave up 9 bases and V 5 bases, and 9 bases lay outside the gene matches. The CDR3 DNA reads as TGTGCCAGCAGCCAGAACAGGGGTGGGAAAGCTTTCTTT. This sequence encodes CASSQNRGGKAFF.

This clone turned up a few times. The rearrangement links TRBV30 to TRBJ2-7; D may be TRBD2 (5 bases). The V end was cut by 4 bases, the J end by 5 bases, with 9 bases between. This CDR3 spans 11 amino acids. CDR1 and CDR2 (germline): GTSNPN, SVGIG (reference sequence). In nucleotides, the CDR3 is TGTGCCTGGACACTAGTAAACGAGCAGTACTTC. As protein: CAWTLVNEQYF.

CDR3 coding DNA: TGTGCCATCAAAAGGTACAGTCTATCGGACACCGGGGAGCTGTTTTTT. Translated: CAIKRYSLSDTGELFF. V usage is TRBV10-3 and J usage is TRBJ2-2; D remains ambiguous. The germline gives CDR1 ENHRY, CDR2 SYGVKD. This CDR3 has 16 amino acids. With 7 bases removed from V and 3 bases from J, the gap between germline ends came to 18 bases.

A note on this clone: At one end, the junction sequence differs from germline, possibly due to a read error. The chain recombines TRBV28 with TRBJ1-2; D is uncertain. This CDR3 is 12 amino acids long. The germline V gene has CDR1 MDHEN and CDR2 SYDVKM. The CDR3 reads CASSLPRHQRLF. The CDR3 region has the DNA TGTGCCAGCAGTTTACCCAGGCACCAAAGGCTCTTC.

The chain couples TRBV25-1 to TRBJ1-6; D call uncertain. The CDR3 is 12 residues long. Germline loops: CDR1 MGHDK, CDR2 SYGVNS. The germline V and J ends were trimmed by 1 base and 8 bases, with 3 bases remaining between them. CDR3 in amino acids: CASSEFDSPLHF. CDR3 coding DNA: TGTGCCAGCAGTGAATTTGATTCACCCCTCCACTTT.

The chain employs TRBV30 and TRBJ2-7; TRBD1 agrees at 8 bases. This CDR3 region has 14 residues. The V gene's germline CDR1 is GTSNPN and CDR2 SVGIG (reference sequence). J gave up 6 bases and V 1 base, and 8 bases lay outside the gene matches. For the CDR3, the DNA is TGTGCCTGGAGTGATACCGGGACAGGACTCGAGCAGTACTTC. Encoded protein: CAWSDTGTGLEQYF.

The rearrangement uses TRBV6-6 and TRBJ1-1, with D unclear. V lost 0 bases to trimming and J lost 2 bases, with 4 bases between them. Germline CDR1 is MNHNY and CDR2 is SVGAGI (reference sequence). There are 13 residues in the CDR3. In DNA form, the CDR3 reads TGTGCCAGCAGTTACTCGGAAAACACTGAAGCTTTCTTT. Translating gives CASSYSENTEAFF.

The V call is TRBV30, the J call TRBJ1-1, with D tentatively TRBD1 (5 bases). Germline V gene lookup returns CDR1 GTSNPN and CDR2 SVGIG (reference sequence). V lost 6 bases and J lost 11, with 16 bases in between. The CDR3 has 11 amino acids. Here the CDR3 reads CACQGNKGAFF. Here the CDR3 DNA reads TGTGCCTGCCAGGGCAACAAGGGGGCTTTCTTT. The full variable domain, in which reference TRBV30 and TRBJ1-1 provide the parts outside the CDR3, is SQTIHQWPATLVQPVGSPLSLECTVEGTSNPNLYWYRQAAGRGLQLLFYSVGIGQISSEVPQNLSASRPQDRQFILSSKKLLLSDSGFYLCACQGNKGAFFGQGTRLTVV.

The chain links TRBV4-1 to TRBJ1-5; no firm D call. The V gene lost 6 bases and the J gene lost 4 bases, with 13 bases spanning the gap. This CDR3 is built from 14 residues. Germline CDR1 MGHRA, CDR2 YSYEKL. CDR3 in amino acids: CASSPRHLNQPQHF. The CDR3 DNA sequence: TGCGCCAGCAGTCCTCGACATCTAAATCAGCCCCAGCATTTT.

In this sample, this clone turned up a few times. The chain has TRBV14 and TRBJ1-1, with D hard to call. The CDR3 contains 15 residues. Germline V gene lookup returns CDR1 SGHDN and CDR2 FVKESK. With 0 bases removed from V and 5 bases from J, the gap between germline ends came to 13 bases. The CDR3 is CASSQEEWPRTEAFF. Written as DNA, the CDR3 is TGTGCCAGCAGCCAAGAAGAATGGCCCCGAACTGAAGCTTTCTTT.

This chain links TRBV2 with TRBJ1-1; 8 bases map to TRBD1. V was clipped by 7 bases and J by 4 bases; unmatched bases: 5. The CDR3 covers 13 residues. Germline V gene sequence: CDR1 SNHLY, CDR2 FYNNEI. The CDR3 coding sequence is TGTGCCAGCACAAGGACAGGGCGCACTGAAGCTTTCTTT. Translated: CASTRTGRTEAFF.

The chain has TRBV28 and TRBJ2-7, with 10 bases lining up with TRBD1. The CDR3 is 13 residues long. CDR1 is MDHEN and CDR2 is SYDVKM in the germline V gene. The V gene end was trimmed by 5 bases and the J gene end by 6 bases; junction bases not matched to a gene: 4. CDR3 in DNA: TGTGCCAGCAGTGACAGGGGGCTCTCCGAGCAGTACTTC. This translates into CASSDRGLSEQYF.

The chain couples TRBV28 to TRBJ2-7; 10 nucleotides agree with TRBD2. CDR1 and CDR2 from the germline V gene are MDHEN and SYDVKM. This CDR3 region has 17 residues. V trimming: 5 bases; J trimming: 7 bases; junction bases outside the gene matches: 17. The CDR3 spells CASSPPALAGDDGEQYF. The CDR3 DNA reads TGTGCCAGCAGTCCCCCCGCCCTAGCGGGGGACGATGGGGAGCAGTACTTC.

In DNA, the CDR3 is TGTGCCAGCAGTTACGGGACTAGTGGGACCTACGAGCAGTACTTC. This encodes CASSYGTSGTYEQYF. The chain is built from TRBV6-5 and TRBJ2-7; TRBD2 matches 8 bases. After removal of 2 bases from V and 2 bases from J, the junction contained 5 bases not matched to a gene. This CDR3 region has 15 residues. CDR1 is MNHEY and CDR2 is SVGAGI in the germline V gene.